This T cell receptor beta chain was captured in a study of cytomegalovirus exposure and HLA in healthy donors. Germline V CDR1 and CDR2: LNHDA, SQIVND (reference sequence). V was shortened by 7 bases and J by 4 bases, with 13 bases between the two germline ends. There are 13 residues in the CDR3. Study observations and caveats: Later work associated 16,951 TCR beta sequences with HLA alleles at 0.05 false discovery rate. Most CMV-associated TCR beta chains appeared HLA-restricted in a later analysis. What TCR beta sequences reportedly achieved was accurate prediction of HLA-A and HLA-B alleles in most subjects.

The PCR contained 60 Vbeta and 13 Jbeta primers. Repertoires were generated with immunoSEQ multiplex PCR, while TCRdb's copy carries only in-frame clones and drops some. There are about 220,000 clones in the sample; about 74% occur only once, and 1.8% lies in the top ten. As concerns this clone: What it recognizes is unknown.

Sequenced input: PBMCs. The genes are TRBV19 and TRBJ1-1; TRBD1 is a possible D gene (5 bases). This receptor was taken from a woman aged 25 to 39 in good health and CMV-seronegative. The CDR3 sequence is CASMRAGGTEAFF. CDR3 DNA: TGTGCCAGTATGAGGGCGGGGGGCACTGAAGCTTTCTTT.